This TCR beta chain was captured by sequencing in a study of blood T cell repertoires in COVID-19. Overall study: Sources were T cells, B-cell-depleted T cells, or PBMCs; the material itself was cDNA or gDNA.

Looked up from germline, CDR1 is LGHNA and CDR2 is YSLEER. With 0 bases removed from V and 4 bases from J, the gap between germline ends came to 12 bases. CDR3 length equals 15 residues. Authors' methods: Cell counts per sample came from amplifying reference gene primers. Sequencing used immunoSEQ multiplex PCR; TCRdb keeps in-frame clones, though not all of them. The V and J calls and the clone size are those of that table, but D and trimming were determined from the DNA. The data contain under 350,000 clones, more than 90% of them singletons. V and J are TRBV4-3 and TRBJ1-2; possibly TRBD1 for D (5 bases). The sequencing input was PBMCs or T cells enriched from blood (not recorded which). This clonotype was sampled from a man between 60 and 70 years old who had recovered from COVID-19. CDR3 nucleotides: TGCGCCAGCAGCCAAGATCGCGGGGACCTCTATGGCTACACCTTC. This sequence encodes CASSQDRGDLYGYTF.